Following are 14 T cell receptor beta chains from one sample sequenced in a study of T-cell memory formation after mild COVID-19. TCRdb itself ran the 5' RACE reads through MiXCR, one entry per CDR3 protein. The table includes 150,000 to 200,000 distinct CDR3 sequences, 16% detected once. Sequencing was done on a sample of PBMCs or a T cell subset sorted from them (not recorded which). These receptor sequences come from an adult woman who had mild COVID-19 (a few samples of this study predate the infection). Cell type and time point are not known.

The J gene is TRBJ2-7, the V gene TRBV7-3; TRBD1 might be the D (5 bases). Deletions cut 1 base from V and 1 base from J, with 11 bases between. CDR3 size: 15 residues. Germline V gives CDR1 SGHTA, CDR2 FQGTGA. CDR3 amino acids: CASSLMWGPSYEQYF. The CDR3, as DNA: TGTGCCAGCAGCTTAATGTGGGGCCCATCCTACGAGCAGTACTTC. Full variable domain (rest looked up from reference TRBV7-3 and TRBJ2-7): GAGVSQTPSNKVTEKGKYVELRCDPISGHTALYWYRQSLGQGPEFLIYFQGTGAADDSGLPNDRFFAVRPEGSVSTLKIQRTERGDSAVYLCASSLMWGPSYEQYFGPGTRLTVT.

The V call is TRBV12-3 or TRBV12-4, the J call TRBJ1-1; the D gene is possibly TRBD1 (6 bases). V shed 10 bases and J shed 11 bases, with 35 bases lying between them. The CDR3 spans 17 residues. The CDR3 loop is CATLYRWGGWAPGWAFF. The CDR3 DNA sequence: TGTGCCACGCTGTATCGATGGGGGGGCTGGGCACCCGGTTGGGCTTTCTTT.

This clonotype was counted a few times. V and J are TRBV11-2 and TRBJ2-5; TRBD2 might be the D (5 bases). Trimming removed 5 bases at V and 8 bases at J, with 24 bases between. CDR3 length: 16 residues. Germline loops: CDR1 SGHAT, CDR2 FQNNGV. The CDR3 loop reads CASSHGARAEAETQYF. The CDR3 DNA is TGTGCCAGCAGCCACGGAGCTCGGGCGGAGGCAGAAACCCAGTACTTC.

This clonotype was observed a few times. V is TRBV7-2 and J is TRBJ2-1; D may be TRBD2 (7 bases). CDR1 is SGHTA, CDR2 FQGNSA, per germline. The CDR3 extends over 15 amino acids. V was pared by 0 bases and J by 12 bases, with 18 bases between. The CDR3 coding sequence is TGTGCCAGCAGCTTAGCCGCGGGAGCAAGGGGGGTGCAGTTCTTC. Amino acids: CASSLAAGARGVQFF.

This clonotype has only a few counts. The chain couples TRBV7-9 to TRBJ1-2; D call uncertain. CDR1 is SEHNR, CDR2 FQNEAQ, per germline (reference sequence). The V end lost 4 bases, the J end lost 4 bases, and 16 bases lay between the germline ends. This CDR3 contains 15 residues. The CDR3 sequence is CASSSWPGVGYGYTF. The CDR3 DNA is TGTGCCAGCAGCTCCTGGCCGGGAGTCGGCTATGGCTACACCTTC.

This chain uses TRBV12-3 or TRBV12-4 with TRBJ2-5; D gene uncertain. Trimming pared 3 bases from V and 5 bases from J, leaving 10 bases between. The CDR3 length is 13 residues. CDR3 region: CASSFMAVETQYF. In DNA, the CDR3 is TGTGCCAGCAGTTTTATGGCGGTGGAGACCCAGTACTTC.

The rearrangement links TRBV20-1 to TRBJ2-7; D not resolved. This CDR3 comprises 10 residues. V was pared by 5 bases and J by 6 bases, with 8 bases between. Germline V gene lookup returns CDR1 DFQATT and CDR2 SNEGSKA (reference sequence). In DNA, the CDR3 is TGCAGTGCTGGAAGTCGCGAGCAGTACTTC. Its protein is CSAGSREQYF.

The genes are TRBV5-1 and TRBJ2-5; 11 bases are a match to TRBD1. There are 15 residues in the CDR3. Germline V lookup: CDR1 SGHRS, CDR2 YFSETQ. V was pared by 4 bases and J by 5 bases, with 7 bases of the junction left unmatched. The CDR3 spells CASSHGTGGRETQYF. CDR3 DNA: TGCGCCAGCAGCCACGGGACAGGGGGTAGGGAGACCCAGTACTTC.

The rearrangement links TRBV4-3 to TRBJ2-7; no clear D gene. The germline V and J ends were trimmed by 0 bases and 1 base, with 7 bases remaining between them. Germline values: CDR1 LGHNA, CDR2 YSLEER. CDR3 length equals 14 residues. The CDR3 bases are TGCGCCAGCAGCCAAGACAGAGTTTCCTACGAGCAGTACTTC. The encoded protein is CASSQDRVSYEQYF.

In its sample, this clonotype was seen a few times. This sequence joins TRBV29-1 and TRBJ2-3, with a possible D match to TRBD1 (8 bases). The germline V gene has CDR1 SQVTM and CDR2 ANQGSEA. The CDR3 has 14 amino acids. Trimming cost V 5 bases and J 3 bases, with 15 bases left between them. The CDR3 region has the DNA TGCAGCGTTCCCGGACAGGGACTAACAGATACGCAGTATTTT. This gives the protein CSVPGQGLTDTQYF.

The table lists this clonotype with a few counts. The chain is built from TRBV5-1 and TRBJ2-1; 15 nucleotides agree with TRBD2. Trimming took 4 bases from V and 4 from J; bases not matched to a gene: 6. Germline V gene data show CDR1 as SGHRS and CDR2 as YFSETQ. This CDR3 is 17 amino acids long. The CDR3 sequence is CASSPGLAGGGYNEQFF. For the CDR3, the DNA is TGCGCCAGCAGCCCGGGACTAGCGGGAGGAGGGTACAATGAGCAGTTCTTC.

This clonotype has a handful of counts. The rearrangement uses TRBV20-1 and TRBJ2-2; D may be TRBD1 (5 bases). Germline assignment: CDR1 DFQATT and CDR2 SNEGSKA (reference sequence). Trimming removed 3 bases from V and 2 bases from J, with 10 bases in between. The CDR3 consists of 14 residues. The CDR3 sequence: CSASRATNTGELFF. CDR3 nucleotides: TGCAGTGCTAGCAGGGCCACCAACACCGGGGAGCTGTTTTTT.

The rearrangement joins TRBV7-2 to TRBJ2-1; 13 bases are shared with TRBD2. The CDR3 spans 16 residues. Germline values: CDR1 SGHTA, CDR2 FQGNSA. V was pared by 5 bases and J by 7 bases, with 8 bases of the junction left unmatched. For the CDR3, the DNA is TGTGCCAGCAGCCCTCGGACTAGCGGGAGTGGGAATGAGCAGTTCTTC. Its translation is CASSPRTSGSGNEQFF.

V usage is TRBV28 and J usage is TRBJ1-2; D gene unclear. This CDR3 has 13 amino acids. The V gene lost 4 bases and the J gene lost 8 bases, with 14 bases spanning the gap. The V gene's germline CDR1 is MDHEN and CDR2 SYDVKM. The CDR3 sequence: CASSSDRPGGYTF. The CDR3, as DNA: TGTGCCAGCAGTTCTGACCGTCCGGGAGGCTACACCTTC.